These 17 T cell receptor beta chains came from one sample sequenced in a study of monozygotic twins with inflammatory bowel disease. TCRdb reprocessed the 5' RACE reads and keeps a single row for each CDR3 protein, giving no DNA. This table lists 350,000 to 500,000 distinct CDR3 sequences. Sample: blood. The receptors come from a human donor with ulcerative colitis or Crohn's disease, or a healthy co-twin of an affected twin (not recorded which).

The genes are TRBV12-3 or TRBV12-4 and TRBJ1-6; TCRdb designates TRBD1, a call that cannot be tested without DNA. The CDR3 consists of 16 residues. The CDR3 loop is CASSSSLRGSRSPLHF.

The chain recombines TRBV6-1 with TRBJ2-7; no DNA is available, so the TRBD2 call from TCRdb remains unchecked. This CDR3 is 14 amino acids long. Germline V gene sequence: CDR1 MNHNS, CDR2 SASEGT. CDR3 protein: CASTRLAGGLEQYF.

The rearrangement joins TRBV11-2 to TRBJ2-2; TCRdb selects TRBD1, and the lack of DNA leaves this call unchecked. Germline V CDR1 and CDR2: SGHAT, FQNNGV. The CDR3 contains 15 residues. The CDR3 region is CASTSQGFDTGELFF.

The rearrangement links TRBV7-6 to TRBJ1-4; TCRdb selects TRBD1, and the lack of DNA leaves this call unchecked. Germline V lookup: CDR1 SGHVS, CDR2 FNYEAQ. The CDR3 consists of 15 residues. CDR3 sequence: CASRPDRGLGEKLFF.

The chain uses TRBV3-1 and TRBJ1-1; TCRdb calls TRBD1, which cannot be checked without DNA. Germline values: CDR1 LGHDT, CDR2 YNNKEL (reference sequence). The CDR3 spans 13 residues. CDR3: CASSQGTGTEAFF.

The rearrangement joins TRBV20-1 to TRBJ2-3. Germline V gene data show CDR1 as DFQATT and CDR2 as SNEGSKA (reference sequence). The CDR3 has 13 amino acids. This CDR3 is CSARLTGTDTQYF.

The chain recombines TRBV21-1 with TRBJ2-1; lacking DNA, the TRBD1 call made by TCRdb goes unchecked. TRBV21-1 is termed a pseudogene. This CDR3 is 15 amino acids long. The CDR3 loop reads CASSNEQGTYNEQFF.

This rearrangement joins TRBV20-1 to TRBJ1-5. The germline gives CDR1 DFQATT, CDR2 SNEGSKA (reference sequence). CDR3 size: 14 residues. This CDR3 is CSARGLQDNQPQHF.

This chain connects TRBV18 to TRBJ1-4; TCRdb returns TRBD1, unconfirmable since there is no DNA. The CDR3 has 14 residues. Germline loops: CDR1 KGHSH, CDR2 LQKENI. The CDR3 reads CASSRSRDGEKLFF.

The CDR3 here is CASSLGDYGEQFF. The V call is TRBV7-9, the J call TRBJ2-1; TCRdb indicates TRBD2, and absent DNA this call remains unverified. Germline V CDR1 and CDR2: SEHNR, FQNEAQ (reference sequence). The length of the CDR3 is 13 residues. Together with reference TRBV7-9 and TRBJ2-1, the CDR3 gives the full variable domain: DTGVSQNPRHKITKRGQNVTFRCDPISEHNRLYWYRQTLGQGPEFLTYFQNEAQLEKSRLLSDRFSAERPKGSFSTLEIQRTEQGDSAMYLCASSLGDYGEQFFGPGTRLTVL.

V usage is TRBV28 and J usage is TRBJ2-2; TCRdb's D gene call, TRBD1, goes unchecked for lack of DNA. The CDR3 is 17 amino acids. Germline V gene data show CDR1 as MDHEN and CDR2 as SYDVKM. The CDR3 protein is CASSLLRGGTNTGELFF. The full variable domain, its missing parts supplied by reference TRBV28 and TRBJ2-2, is DVKVTQSSRYLVKRTGEKVFLECVQDMDHENMFWYRQDPGLGLRLIYFSYDVKMKEKGDIPEGYSVSREKKERFSLILESASTNQTSMYLCASSLLRGGTNTGELFFGEGSRLTVL.

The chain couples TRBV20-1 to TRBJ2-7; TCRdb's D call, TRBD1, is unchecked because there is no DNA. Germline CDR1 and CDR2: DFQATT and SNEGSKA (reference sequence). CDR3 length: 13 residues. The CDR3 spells CSASYSGPYEQYF.

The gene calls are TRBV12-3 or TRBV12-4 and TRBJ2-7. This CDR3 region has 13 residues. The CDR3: CASSYAPSGEQYF.

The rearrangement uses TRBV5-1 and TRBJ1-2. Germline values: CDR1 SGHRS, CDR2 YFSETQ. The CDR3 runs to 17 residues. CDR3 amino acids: CASSLVYSRDESYGYTF.

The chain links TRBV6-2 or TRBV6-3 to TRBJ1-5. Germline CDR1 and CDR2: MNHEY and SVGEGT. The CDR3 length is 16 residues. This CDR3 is CASSHGGSNSNQPQHF.

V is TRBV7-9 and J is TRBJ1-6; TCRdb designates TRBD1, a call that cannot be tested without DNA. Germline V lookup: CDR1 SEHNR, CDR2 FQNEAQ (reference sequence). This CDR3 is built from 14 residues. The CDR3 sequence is CASTLGSSDSPLHF.

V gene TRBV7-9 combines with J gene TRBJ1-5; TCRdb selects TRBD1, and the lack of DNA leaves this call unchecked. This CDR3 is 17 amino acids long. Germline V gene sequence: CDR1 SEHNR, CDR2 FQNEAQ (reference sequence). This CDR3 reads CASSLSDRGRSNQPQHF.